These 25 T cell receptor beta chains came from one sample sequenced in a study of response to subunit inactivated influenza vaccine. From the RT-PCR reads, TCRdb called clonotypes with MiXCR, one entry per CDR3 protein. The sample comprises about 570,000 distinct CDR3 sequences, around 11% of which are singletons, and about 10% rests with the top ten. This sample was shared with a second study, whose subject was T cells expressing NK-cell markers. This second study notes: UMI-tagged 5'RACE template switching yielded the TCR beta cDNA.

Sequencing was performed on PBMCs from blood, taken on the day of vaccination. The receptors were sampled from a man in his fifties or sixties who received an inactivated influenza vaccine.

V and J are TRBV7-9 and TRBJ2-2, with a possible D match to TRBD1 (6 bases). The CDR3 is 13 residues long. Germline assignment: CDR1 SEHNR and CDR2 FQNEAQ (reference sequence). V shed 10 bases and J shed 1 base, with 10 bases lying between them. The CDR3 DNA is TGTGCCAACCAGGGACAGAACACCGGGGAGCTGTTTTTT. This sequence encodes CANQGQNTGELFF.

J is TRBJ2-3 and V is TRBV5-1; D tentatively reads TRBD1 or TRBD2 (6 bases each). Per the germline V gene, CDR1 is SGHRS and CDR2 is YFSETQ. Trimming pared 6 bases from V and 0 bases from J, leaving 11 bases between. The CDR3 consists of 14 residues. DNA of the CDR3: TGCGCCAGCAACGGGGGCAGAAGCACAGATACGCAGTATTTT. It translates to CASNGGRSTDTQYF. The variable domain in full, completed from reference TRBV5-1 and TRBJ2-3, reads KAGVTQTPRYLIKTRGQQVTLSCSPISGHRSVSWYQQTPGQGLQFLFEYFSETQRNKGNFPGRFSGRQFSNSRSEMNVSTLELGDSALYLCASNGGRSTDTQYFGPGTRLTVL.

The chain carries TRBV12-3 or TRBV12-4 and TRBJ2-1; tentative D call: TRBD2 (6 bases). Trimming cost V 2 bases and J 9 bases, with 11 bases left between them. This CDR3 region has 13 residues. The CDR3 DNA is TGTGCCAGCAGTTTAATCGGGGAGGCTGAGCAGTTCTTC. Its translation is CASSLIGEAEQFF.

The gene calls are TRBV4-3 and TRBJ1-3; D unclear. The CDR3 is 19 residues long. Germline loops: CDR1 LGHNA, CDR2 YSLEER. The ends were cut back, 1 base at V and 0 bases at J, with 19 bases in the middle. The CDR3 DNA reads TGCGCCAGCAGCCAAGTTAACGTAATGGGCTCCTTCTCTGGAAACACCATATATTTT. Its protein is CASSQVNVMGSFSGNTIYF.

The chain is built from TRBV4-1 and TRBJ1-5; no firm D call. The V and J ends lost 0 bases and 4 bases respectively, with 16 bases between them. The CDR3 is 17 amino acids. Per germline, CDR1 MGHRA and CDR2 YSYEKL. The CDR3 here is CASSQDLPRLRNQPQHF. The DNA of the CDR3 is TGCGCCAGCAGCCAAGATTTACCCAGGCTTAGGAATCAGCCCCAGCATTTT.

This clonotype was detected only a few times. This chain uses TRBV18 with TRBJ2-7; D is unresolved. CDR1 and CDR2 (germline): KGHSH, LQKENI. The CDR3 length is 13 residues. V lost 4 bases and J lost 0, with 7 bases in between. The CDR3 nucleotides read TGTGCCAGCTCACGGGAAAACTCCTACGAGCAGTACTTC. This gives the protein CASSRENSYEQYF. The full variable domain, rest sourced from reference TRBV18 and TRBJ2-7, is NAGVMQNPRHLVRRRGQEARLRCSPMKGHSHVYWYRQLPEEGLKFMVYLQKENIIDESGMPKERFSAEFPKEGPSILRIQQVVRGDSAAYFCASSRENSYEQYFGPGTRLTVT.

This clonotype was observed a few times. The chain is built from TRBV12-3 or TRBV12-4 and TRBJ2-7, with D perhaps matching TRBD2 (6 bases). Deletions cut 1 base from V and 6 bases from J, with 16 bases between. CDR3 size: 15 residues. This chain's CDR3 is CASSLEGGTGGEQYF. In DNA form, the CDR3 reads TGTGCCAGCAGTTTAGAGGGCGGGACCGGGGGCGAGCAGTACTTC.

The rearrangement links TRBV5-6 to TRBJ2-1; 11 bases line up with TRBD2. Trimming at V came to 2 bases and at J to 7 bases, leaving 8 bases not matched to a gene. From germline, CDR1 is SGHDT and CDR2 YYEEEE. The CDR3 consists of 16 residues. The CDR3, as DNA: TGTGCCAGCAGCTTCGGAACTAGCGGGAGAGGAAATGAGCAGTTCTTC. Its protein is CASSFGTSGRGNEQFF.

Here the CDR3 reads CASSEDRGKVGELFF. The CDR3 nucleotides are TGTGCCAGCAGCGAGGACAGGGGAAAGGTCGGGGAGCTGTTTTTT. The V call is TRBV5-6, the J call TRBJ2-2; TRBD1 matches 9 bases. The V gene end was trimmed by 4 bases and the J gene end by 7 bases; junction bases not matched to a gene: 8. CDR1 is SGHDT, CDR2 YYEEEE, per germline. The CDR3 is made up of 15 amino acids.

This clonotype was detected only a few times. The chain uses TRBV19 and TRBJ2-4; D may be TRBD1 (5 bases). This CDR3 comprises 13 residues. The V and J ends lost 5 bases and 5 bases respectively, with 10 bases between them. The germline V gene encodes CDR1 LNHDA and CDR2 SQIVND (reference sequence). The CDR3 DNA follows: TGTGCCAGTAGTCTCGTGGGGCAAAACATTCAGTACTTC. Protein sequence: CASSLVGQNIQYF.

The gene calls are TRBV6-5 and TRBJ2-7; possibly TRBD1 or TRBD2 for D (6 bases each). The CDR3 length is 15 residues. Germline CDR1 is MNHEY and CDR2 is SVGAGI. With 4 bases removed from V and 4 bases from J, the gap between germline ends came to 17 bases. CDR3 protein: CASSWWLGGEYEQYF. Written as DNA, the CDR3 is TGTGCCAGCAGTTGGTGGTTGGGGGGCGAGTACGAGCAGTACTTC.

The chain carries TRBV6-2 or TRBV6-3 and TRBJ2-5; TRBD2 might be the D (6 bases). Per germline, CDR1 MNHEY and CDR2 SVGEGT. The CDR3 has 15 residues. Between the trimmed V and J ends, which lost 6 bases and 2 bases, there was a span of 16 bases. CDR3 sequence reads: CASRITGLEQETQYF. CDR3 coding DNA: TGTGCCAGCAGAATCACGGGACTGGAACAAGAGACCCAGTACTTC.

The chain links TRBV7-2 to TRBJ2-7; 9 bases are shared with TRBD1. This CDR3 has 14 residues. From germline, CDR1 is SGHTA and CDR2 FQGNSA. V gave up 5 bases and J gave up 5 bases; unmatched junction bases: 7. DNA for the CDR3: TGTGCCAGCAGCCAAAGGACAGGGGCACACGAGCAGTACTTC. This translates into CASSQRTGAHEQYF.

In DNA, the CDR3 is TGTGCCAGCAGCCACCGGGTGACAGGTGTTAATGAAAAACTGTTTTTT. This translates into CASSHRVTGVNEKLFF. The rearrangement joins TRBV3-1 to TRBJ1-4; tentative D call: TRBD1 (6 bases). The V and J ends lost 3 bases and 4 bases respectively, with 15 bases between them. This CDR3 has 16 residues. Germline V CDR1 and CDR2: LGHDT, YNNKEL (reference sequence).

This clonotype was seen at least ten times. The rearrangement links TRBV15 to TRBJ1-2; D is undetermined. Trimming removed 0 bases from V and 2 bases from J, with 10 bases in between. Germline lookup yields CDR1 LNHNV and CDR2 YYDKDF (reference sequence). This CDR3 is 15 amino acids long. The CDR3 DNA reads TGTGCCACCAGCAGAGATTCTCAGGTGAACTATGGCTACACCTTC. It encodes CATSRDSQVNYGYTF. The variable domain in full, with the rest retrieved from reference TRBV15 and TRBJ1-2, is DAMVIQNPRYQVTQFGKPVTLSCSQTLNHNVMYWYQQKSSQAPKLLFHYYDKDFNNEADTPDNFQSRRPNTSFCFLDIRSPGLGDTAMYLCATSRDSQVNYGYTFGSGTRLTVV.

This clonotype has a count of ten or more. This CDR3 is CASSLGLLNEKLFF. The CDR3 region has the DNA TGCGCCAGCAGCCTTGGCCTCCTTAATGAAAAACTGTTTTTT. This chain connects TRBV4-1 to TRBJ1-4; no definite D call. The CDR3 covers 14 residues. In germline, CDR1 is MGHRA, CDR2 YSYEKL. V was cut by 4 bases and J by 4 bases, with 10 bases left in between.

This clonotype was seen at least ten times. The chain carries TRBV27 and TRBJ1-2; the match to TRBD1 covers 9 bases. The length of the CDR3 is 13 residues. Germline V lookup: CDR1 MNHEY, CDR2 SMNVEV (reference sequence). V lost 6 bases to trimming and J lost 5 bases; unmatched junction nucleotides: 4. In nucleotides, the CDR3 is TGTGCCAGCAGCTATGGACAGGGGTATGGCTACACCTTC. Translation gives CASSYGQGYGYTF.

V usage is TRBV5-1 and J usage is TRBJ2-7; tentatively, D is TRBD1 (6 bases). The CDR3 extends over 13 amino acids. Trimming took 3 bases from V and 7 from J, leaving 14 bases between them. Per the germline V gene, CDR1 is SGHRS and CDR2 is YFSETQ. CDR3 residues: CASSYGQSAEQYF. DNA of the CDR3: TGCGCCAGCAGCTACGGACAGTCCGCGGAGCAGTACTTC.

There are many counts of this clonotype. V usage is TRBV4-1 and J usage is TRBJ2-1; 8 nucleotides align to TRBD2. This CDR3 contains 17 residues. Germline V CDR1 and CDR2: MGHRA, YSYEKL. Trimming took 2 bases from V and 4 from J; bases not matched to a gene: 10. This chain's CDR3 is CASSQQAGTSNYNEQFF. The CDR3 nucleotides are TGCGCCAGCAGCCAACAAGCCGGGACTAGTAATTACAATGAGCAGTTCTTC.

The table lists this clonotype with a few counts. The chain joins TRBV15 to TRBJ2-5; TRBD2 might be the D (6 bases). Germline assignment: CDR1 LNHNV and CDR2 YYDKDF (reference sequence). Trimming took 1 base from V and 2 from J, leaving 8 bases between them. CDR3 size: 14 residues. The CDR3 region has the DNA TGTGCCACCAGCAGAGCAGGGAGGCAAGAGACCCAGTACTTC. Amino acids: CATSRAGRQETQYF.

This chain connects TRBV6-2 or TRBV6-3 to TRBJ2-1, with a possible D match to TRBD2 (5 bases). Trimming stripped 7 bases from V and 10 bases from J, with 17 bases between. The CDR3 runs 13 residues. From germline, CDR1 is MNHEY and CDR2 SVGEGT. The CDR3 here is CASIANRGGEQFF. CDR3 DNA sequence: TGTGCCAGCATAGCGAACCGGGGTGGGGAGCAGTTCTTC.

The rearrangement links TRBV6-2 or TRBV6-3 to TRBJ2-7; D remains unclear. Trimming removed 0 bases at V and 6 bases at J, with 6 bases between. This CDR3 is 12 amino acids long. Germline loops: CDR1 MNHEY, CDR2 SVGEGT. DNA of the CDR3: TGTGCCAGCAGTTACTCGGACCGCGAGCAGTACTTC. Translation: CASSYSDREQYF.

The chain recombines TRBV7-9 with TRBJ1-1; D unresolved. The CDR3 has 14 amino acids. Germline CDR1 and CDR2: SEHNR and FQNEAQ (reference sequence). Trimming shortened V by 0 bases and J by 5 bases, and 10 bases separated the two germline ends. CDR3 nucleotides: TGTGCCAGCAGCTTAGCTAATTTTGGGACTGAAGCTTTCTTT. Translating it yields CASSLANFGTEAFF.

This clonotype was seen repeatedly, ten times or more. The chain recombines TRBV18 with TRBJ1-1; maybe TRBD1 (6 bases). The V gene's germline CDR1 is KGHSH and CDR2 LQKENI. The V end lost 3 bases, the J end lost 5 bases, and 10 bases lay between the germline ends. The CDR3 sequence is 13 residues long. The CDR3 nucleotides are TGTGCCAGCTCACCCAACAGGGAAACTGAAGCTTTCTTT. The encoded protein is CASSPNRETEAFF.

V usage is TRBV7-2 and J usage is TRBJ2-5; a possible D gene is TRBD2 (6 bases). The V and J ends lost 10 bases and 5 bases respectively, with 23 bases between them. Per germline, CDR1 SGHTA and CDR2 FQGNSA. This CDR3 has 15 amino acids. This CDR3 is CATKQRESGVETQYF. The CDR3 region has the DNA TGTGCCACCAAACAGAGGGAGTCGGGGGTGGAGACCCAGTACTTC.